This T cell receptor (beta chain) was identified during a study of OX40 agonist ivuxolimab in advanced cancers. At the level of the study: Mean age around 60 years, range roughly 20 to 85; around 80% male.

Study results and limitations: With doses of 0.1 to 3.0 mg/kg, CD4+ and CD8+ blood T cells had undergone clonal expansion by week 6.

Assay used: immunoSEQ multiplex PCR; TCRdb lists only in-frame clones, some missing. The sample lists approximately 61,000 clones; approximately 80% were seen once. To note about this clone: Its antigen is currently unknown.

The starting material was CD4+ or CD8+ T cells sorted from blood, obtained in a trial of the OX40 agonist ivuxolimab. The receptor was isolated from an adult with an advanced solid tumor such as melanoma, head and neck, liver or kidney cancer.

CDR3 coding DNA: TGCGCCAGCAGAAGGGACAGGGCGTCCTACGAGCAGTACTTC. Translating gives CASRRDRASYEQYF. The chain is built from TRBV5-1 and TRBJ2-7; 9 nucleotides align to TRBD1. After removal of 5 bases from V and 1 base from J, the junction contained 4 bases not matched to a gene. CDR3 length: 14 amino acids. Per germline, CDR1 SGHRS and CDR2 YFSETQ.